A single T cell receptor beta chain is shown here with its context. The data originate from a study of blood T cell repertoires in COVID-19. The wider study: Collection of acute and convalescent COVID-19 samples took place in the United States, Italy and Spain. T cells, B-cell-depleted T cells, or PBMCs supplied cDNA or gDNA.

This CDR3 is built from 15 residues. Germline loops: CDR1 SGHDT, CDR2 YYEEEE. The V end was cut by 1 base, the J end by 0 bases, with 8 bases between. In the original processing: Estimated nucleated cell counts came from reference gene primer amplification. Repertoires were generated with immunoSEQ multiplex PCR, while TCRdb's copy carries only in-frame clones and drops some. V and J calls and clone size are those listed in that table; D and trimming were worked out from the DNA. The data show tens of thousands of clones, 60% to 85% seen once. The receptor was derived from a human donor in a cohort sampled during active COVID-19. Source material: peripheral blood. This chain joins TRBV5-6 and TRBJ1-3, with D hard to call. The CDR3 DNA follows: TGTGCCAGCAGCTTGAGAGGGTACTCTGGAAACACCATATATTTT. This sequence encodes CASSLRGYSGNTIYF.